The 21 T cell receptor beta chains below all came from one sample that was sequenced in a study of blood T cell repertoires in COVID-19 (dated by TCRdb to 2018 to 2020). To prepare the library, the immunoSEQ multiplex PCR assay was applied. The table was pulled from immuneACCESS by TCRdb, which kept in-frame rearrangements only. Such tables lose some clones; where checked, under half of the loss comes from unresolved V genes, and the rest has no known cause. A total of more than 70,000 clones appear in this sample, 75% to 90% of them only once. The ten most abundant clones make up about 1.2% of the sample. Sequenced input: peripheral blood. Receptors originate from a man at least 80 years old with active or convalescent COVID-19.

The rearrangement links TRBV7-2 to TRBJ2-3, with a tentative D call TRBD2 (6 bases). Germline CDR1 is SGHTA and CDR2 is FQGNSA. This CDR3 contains 17 residues. Trimming pared 4 bases from V and 2 bases from J, leaving 19 bases between. The CDR3 nucleotides are TGTGCCAGCAGCTACCTAGGGGCGGGACCTACCACAGATACGCAGTATTTT. Amino acids: CASSYLGAGPTTDTQYF.

The V gene is TRBV12-5, the J gene TRBJ1-6; 7 bases line up with TRBD1. The length of the CDR3 is 14 residues. The germline V gene has CDR1 LGHNT and CDR2 FRNRAP. The junction had 4 bases not matched to a gene; V was cut back by 6 bases and J by 5 bases. CDR3 residues: CASGLGTDNSPLHF. The CDR3 DNA reads as TGTGCTAGTGGGCTCGGGACAGATAATTCACCCCTCCACTTT.

The chain is built from TRBV15 and TRBJ2-7; TRBD1 matches at 9 bases. The CDR3 sequence is 14 residues long. Germline V CDR1 and CDR2: LNHNV, YYDKDF (reference sequence). Losses at the gene ends were 6 bases for V and 5 bases for J; bases not matched to a gene: 8. The CDR3 spells CATRTPGQGDEQYF. Here the CDR3 DNA reads TGTGCCACCAGAACGCCGGGACAGGGAGACGAGCAGTACTTC.

As regards this clone: Other nucleotide sequences in the sample specify the same CDR3. This chain joins TRBV19 and TRBJ2-7; 8 nucleotides align to TRBD2. This CDR3 spans 16 amino acids. Germline V gene data show CDR1 as LNHDA and CDR2 as SQIVND (reference sequence). Germline trimming cut 6 bases from V and 1 base from J; bases unmatched to any gene: 11. DNA for the CDR3: TGTGCCAGTAGATCGACTAGCGCGCCGGGTTCCTACGAGCAGTACTTC. Protein sequence: CASRSTSAPGSYEQYF.

This chain joins TRBV15 and TRBJ2-5; D unclear. V shed 0 bases and J shed 5 bases, with 13 bases lying between them. The germline V gene encodes CDR1 LNHNV and CDR2 YYDKDF (reference sequence). The CDR3 consists of 15 residues. In DNA form, the CDR3 reads TGTGCCACCAGCAGAGATAGTATTTTTTGGGAGACCCAGTACTTC. It codes for CATSRDSIFWETQYF.

The chain carries TRBV9 and TRBJ2-3; D unclear. The germline CDR1 and CDR2 sequences are SGDLS and YYNGEE. This CDR3 spans 15 amino acids. Between the trimmed V and J ends, which lost 0 bases and 0 bases, there was a span of 8 bases. The chain's CDR3 is CASSVGWPSTDTQYF. The CDR3 DNA reads TGTGCCAGCAGCGTAGGTTGGCCCAGCACAGATACGCAGTATTTT.

The rearrangement links TRBV9 to TRBJ2-3, with 12 nucleotides matching TRBD2. There are 15 residues in the CDR3. CDR1 is SGDLS, CDR2 YYNGEE, per germline. V dropped 4 bases and J dropped 6; count of bases not matched to a gene: 6. The chain's CDR3 is CASSRTSGIIDTQYF. As DNA, the CDR3 is TGTGCCAGCAGCAGGACTAGCGGGATAATTGATACGCAGTATTTT. Supplemented by reference TRBV9 and TRBJ2-3, the full variable domain reads DSGVTQTPKHLITATGQRVTLRCSPRSGDLSVYWYQQSLDQGLQFLIQYYNGEERAKGNILERFSAQQFPDLHSELNLSSLELGDSALYFCASSRTSGIIDTQYFGPGTRLTVL.

The chain carries TRBV24-1 and TRBJ2-1; D may be TRBD2 (7 bases). The CDR3 sequence is 16 residues long. With 4 bases removed from V and 4 bases from J, the gap between germline ends came to 16 bases. The germline V gene has CDR1 KGHDR and CDR2 SFDVKD. CDR3 sequence reads: CATSEEAGRGYNEQFF. The CDR3 DNA reads TGTGCCACCAGTGAGGAAGCGGGAAGGGGGTACAATGAGCAGTTCTTC.

V usage is TRBV25-1 and J usage is TRBJ1-1; no clear D. V was pared by 2 bases and J by 4 bases, with 2 bases between. The CDR3 is 11 residues long. CDR1 and CDR2 from the germline V gene are MGHDK and SYGVNS. Here the CDR3 reads CASSERTEAFF. The CDR3 nucleotides are TGTGCCAGCAGTGAACGCACTGAAGCTTTCTTT. Looking up the rest from reference TRBV25-1 and TRBJ1-1 gives the full variable domain: EADIYQTPRYLVIGTGKKITLECSQTMGHDKMYWYQQDPGMELHLIHYSYGVNSTEKGDLSSESTVSRIRTEHFPLTLESARPSHTSQYLCASSERTEAFFGQGTRLTVV.

Only a few counts were recorded for this clone. The chain has TRBV2 and TRBJ1-3; a possible D gene is TRBD1 (5 bases). Trimming shortened V by 3 bases and J by 4 bases, and 13 bases separated the two germline ends. The CDR3 is 15 residues long. Germline loops: CDR1 SNHLY, CDR2 FYNNEI. CDR3 amino acids: CASSDLQGSGNTIYF. DNA for the CDR3: TGTGCCAGCAGTGATCTTCAGGGTAGCGGAAACACCATATATTTT.

The chain combines TRBV6-1 with TRBJ1-6, with D maybe TRBD1 (5 bases). CDR3 size: 18 residues. Trimming left V 2 bases short and J 0 bases short, with 14 bases between. Germline assignment: CDR1 MNHNS and CDR2 SASEGT. For the CDR3, the DNA is TGTGCCAGCAGTGAACGGGGGGAGGGTAGCTCCTATAATTCACCCCTCCACTTT. This codes for CASSERGEGSSYNSPLHF.

CDR3 sequence: CASSDRRFLREDEQYF. The CDR3 bases are TGTGCCAGCAGTGACAGACGCTTCCTCCGAGAGGACGAGCAGTACTTC. The chain has TRBV6-1 and TRBJ2-7; D remains ambiguous. Germline CDR1 is MNHNS and CDR2 is SASEGT. The V gene lost 3 bases and the J gene lost 5 bases, with 20 bases spanning the gap. The length of the CDR3 is 16 residues.

This chain joins TRBV20-1 and TRBJ1-3; unclear D gene. The CDR3 runs 11 residues. Germline CDR1 is DFQATT and CDR2 is SNEGSKA (reference sequence). Trimming left V 7 bases short and J 3 bases short, with 7 bases between. DNA of the CDR3: TGCAGTGGGACTGTTGGAAACACCATATATTTT. This gives the protein CSGTVGNTIYF.

The genes are TRBV19 and TRBJ1-4; weak D call: TRBD1 (6 bases). V dropped 3 bases and J dropped 3 bases, with 11 bases sitting between them. The CDR3 is 15 residues long. Germline lookup yields CDR1 LNHDA and CDR2 SQIVND (reference sequence). Written as DNA, the CDR3 is TGTGCCAGTAGTATGAAGTACAGGGCTAATGAAAAACTGTTTTTT. As protein: CASSMKYRANEKLFF.

J is TRBJ2-7 and V is TRBV28; 14 bases fit TRBD2. The CDR3 totals 18 residues. Germline lookup yields CDR1 MDHEN and CDR2 SYDVKM. With 4 bases clipped from V and 2 bases from J, the junction kept 10 bases outside the gene matches. CDR3 DNA sequence: TGTGCCAGCAGTTCCGCGGGACTAGCGGGAGTTTATCCCTACGAGCAGTACTTC. It yields the protein CASSSAGLAGVYPYEQYF. Variable domain in full (rest from reference TRBV28 and TRBJ2-7): DVKVTQSSRYLVKRTGEKVFLECVQDMDHENMFWYRQDPGLGLRLIYFSYDVKMKEKGDIPEGYSVSREKKERFSLILESASTNQTSMYLCASSSAGLAGVYPYEQYFGPGTRLTVT.

The J gene is TRBJ2-7, the V gene TRBV24-1; TRBD1 is a possible D gene (6 bases). Germline V gene sequence: CDR1 KGHDR, CDR2 SFDVKD. The CDR3 has 14 amino acids. V was clipped by 2 bases and J by 6 bases, with 13 bases between them. The CDR3 here is CATSDSGRGGEQYF. The CDR3 DNA is TGTGCCACCAGTGATTCAGGCAGGGGCGGCGAGCAGTACTTC.

Here the CDR3 reads CSVEFTGASSYNEQFF. The CDR3 DNA reads as TGCAGCGTTGAATTCACAGGGGCTAGCTCCTACAATGAGCAGTTCTTC. J is TRBJ2-1 and V is TRBV29-1; 7 nucleotides line up with TRBD1. The CDR3 is 16 amino acids. V trimming: 2 bases; J trimming: 0 bases; junction bases outside the gene matches: 7. CDR1 is SQVTM and CDR2 is ANQGSEA in the germline V gene.

The genes are TRBV7-2 and TRBJ1-2; no clear D. Trimming took 2 bases from V and 1 from J, leaving 14 bases between them. Germline-derived CDR1 and CDR2 are SGHTA and FQGNSA. The CDR3 consists of 16 residues. The CDR3 nucleotides read TGTGCCAGCAGCTTATCAAGCCTAACCTTTAACTATGGCTACACCTTC. Amino acids: CASSLSSLTFNYGYTF.

This clone was detected only once. The rearrangement joins TRBV19 to TRBJ1-2, with no clear D. Deletions cut 3 bases from V and 5 bases from J, with 16 bases between. The CDR3 runs to 15 residues. Germline CDR1 and CDR2: LNHDA and SQIVND (reference sequence). The CDR3 spells CASSMVTLTGYGYTF. For the CDR3, the DNA is TGTGCCAGTAGTATGGTCACACTGACCGGGTATGGCTACACCTTC.

The genes are TRBV18 and TRBJ2-1, with 7 nucleotides matching TRBD2. Germline assignment: CDR1 KGHSH and CDR2 LQKENI. The CDR3 loop spans 14 amino acids. The ends lost 1 base at V and 8 bases at J; junction bases unmatched: 5. The CDR3, as DNA: TGTGCCAGCTCACCACTGACTAGCTTGGATGAGCAGTTCTTC. The encoded protein is CASSPLTSLDEQFF. Looking up the rest from reference TRBV18 and TRBJ2-1 gives the full variable domain: NAGVMQNPRHLVRRRGQEARLRCSPMKGHSHVYWYRQLPEEGLKFMVYLQKENIIDESGMPKERFSAEFPKEGPSILRIQQVVRGDSAAYFCASSPLTSLDEQFFGPGTRLTVL.

The sample holds one count of this clone. This chain joins TRBV9 and TRBJ2-3; 10 bases align to TRBD2. This CDR3 region has 16 residues. Looked up from germline, CDR1 is SGDLS and CDR2 is YYNGEE. Germline trimming cut 0 bases from V and 2 bases from J; bases unmatched to any gene: 3. The DNA of the CDR3 is TGTGCCAGCAGCGTAGGGAGCGGGAGGGCCACAGATACGCAGTATTTT. This translates into CASSVGSGRATDTQYF.